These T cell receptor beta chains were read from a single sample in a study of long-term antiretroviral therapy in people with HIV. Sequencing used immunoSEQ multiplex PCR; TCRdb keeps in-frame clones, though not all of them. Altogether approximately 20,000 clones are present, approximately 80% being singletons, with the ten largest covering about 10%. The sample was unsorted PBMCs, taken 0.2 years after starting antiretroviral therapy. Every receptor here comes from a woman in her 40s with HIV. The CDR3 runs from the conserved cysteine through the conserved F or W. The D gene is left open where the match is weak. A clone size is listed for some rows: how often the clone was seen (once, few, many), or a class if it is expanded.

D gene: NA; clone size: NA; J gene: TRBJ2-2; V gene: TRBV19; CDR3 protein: CASSITGGHTGELFF; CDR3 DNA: TGTGCCAGTAGTATCACCGGGGGGCACACCGGGGAGCTGTTTTTT
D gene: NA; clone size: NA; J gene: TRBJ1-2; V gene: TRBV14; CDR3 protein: CASSRGGGYTF; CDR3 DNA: TGTGCCAGCAGCCGGGGGGGAGGCTACACCTTC
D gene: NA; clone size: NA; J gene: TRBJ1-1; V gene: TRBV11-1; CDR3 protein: CASSLLGAGVNTEAFF; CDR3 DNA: TGTGCCAGCAGCTTACTGGGGGCAGGGGTGAACACTGAAGCTTTCTTT
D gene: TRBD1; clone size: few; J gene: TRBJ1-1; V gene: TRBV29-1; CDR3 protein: CSVEDRGDTEAFF; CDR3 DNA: TGCAGCGTTGAAGACAGGGGGGACACTGAAGCTTTCTTT
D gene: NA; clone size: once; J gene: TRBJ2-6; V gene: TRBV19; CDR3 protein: CASTDRSGSGANVLTF; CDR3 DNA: TGTGCCAGTACGGACAGAAGTGGCTCTGGGGCCAACGTCCTGACTTTC
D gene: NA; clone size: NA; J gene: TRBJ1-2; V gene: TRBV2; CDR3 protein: CAGQVQGWVGSNYGYTF; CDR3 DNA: TGTGCCGGACAAGTTCAGGGCTGGGTAGGGTCTAACTATGGCTACACCTTC
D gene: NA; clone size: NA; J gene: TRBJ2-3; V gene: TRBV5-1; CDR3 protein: CASRVTGIPDTQYF; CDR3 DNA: TGCGCCAGCAGGGTGACGGGAATACCAGATACGCAGTATTTT
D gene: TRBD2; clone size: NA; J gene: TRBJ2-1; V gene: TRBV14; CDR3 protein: CASSQVLSYSGKNNEQFF; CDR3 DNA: TGTGCCAGCAGCCAAGTTCTGAGTTATAGCGGGAAAAACAATGAGCAGTTCTTC
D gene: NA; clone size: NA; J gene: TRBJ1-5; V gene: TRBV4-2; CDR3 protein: CASSLSDRNQPQHF; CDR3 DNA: TGTGCCAGCAGCCTTTCCGACAGGAATCAGCCCCAGCATTTT
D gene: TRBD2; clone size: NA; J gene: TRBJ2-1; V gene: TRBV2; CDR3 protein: CASSDSGGSYNEQFF; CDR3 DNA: TGTGCCAGCAGTGATAGCGGGGGCTCCTACAATGAGCAGTTCTTC
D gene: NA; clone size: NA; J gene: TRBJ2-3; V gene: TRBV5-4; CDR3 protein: CASSIGTYTDTQYF; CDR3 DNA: TGTGCCAGCAGCATAGGGACTTACACAGATACGCAGTATTTT
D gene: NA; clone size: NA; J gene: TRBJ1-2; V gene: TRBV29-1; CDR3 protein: CSVEDLSDGETSGYTF; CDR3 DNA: TGCAGCGTTGAAGATCTTTCGGACGGGGAAACCTCCGGCTACACCTTC
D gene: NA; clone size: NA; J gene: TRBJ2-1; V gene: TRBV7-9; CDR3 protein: CASSSQGSYNEQFF; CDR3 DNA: TGTGCCAGCAGCTCCCAGGGAAGCTACAATGAGCAGTTCTTC
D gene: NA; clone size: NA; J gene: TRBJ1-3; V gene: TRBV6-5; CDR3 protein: CASRTGNSGNTIYF; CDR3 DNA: TGTGCCAGCAGAACAGGGAACTCTGGAAACACCATATATTTT
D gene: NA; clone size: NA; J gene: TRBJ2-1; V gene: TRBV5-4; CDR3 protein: CASSLATQERTHNEQFF; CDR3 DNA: TGTGCCAGCAGCTTGGCCACCCAAGAAAGGACCCACAATGAGCAGTTCTTC
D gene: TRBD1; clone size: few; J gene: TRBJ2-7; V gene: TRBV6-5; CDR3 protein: CASSRGTGSWEQYF; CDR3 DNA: TGTGCCAGCAGTAGAGGGACAGGGTCTTGGGAGCAGTACTTC
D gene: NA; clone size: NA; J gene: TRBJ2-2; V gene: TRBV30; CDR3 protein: CAWSELGLGELFF; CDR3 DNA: TGTGCCTGGAGTGAATTAGGGCTTGGGGAGCTGTTTTTT
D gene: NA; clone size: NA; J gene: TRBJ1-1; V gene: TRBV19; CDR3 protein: CASSIVRGEAFF; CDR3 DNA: TGTGCCAGTAGTATAGTTCGGGGAGAAGCTTTCTTT
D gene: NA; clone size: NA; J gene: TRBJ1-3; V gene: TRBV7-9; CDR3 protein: CASSLAADSGNTIYF; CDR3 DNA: TGTGCCAGCAGCTTAGCGGCGGATTCTGGAAACACCATATATTTT
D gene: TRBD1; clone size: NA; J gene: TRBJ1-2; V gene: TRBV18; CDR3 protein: CASSPIFGQDLKGYTF; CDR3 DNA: TGTGCCAGCTCACCTATCTTCGGACAGGACCTAAAAGGCTACACCTTC
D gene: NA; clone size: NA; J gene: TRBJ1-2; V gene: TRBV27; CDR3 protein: CASRSLGGYGYTF; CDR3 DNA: TGTGCCAGCAGGTCCTTGGGGGGCTATGGCTACACCTTC
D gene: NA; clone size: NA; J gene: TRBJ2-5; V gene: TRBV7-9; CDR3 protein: CASSPGSAETQYF; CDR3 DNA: TGTGCCAGCAGCCCCGGTTCGGCAGAGACCCAGTACTTC
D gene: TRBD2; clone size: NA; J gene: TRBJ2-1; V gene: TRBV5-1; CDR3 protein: CASSWASGGEQFF; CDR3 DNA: TGCGCCAGCAGCTGGGCTAGCGGCGGTGAGCAGTTCTTC
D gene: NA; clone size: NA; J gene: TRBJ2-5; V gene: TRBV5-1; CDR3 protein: CASSLSGSKGQETQYF; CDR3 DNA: TGCGCCAGCAGCTTGTCAGGGTCCAAAGGCCAAGAGACCCAGTACTTC
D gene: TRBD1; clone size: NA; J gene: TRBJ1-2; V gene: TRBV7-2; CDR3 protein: CASSSSGTGGSYGYTF; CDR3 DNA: TGTGCCAGCAGCTCATCCGGGACAGGGGGCAGCTATGGCTACACCTTC
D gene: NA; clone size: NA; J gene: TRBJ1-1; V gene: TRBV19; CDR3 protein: CASSIGLAEAFF; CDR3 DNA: TGTGCCAGTAGTATAGGATTGGCGGAAGCTTTCTTT